This T cell receptor beta chain was profiled in a study of control samples from healthy donors and cancer patients. The CDR3 totals 14 residues. Germline V gene lookup returns CDR1 LNHDA and CDR2 SQIVND (reference sequence). The V segment lost 4 bases and the J segment 11 bases; nucleotides outside the gene matches: 10. Sequencing used immunoSEQ multiplex PCR; TCRdb keeps in-frame clones, though not all of them. The data hold around 20,000 clones, with 82% observed a single time. The V gene is TRBV19, the J gene TRBJ1-5; 8 bases line up with TRBD1. This receptor was taken from an elderly man with head and neck cancer. The specimen sequenced was PBMCs. The CDR3 here is CASSKTDRVGSQHF. In nucleotides, the CDR3 is TGTGCCAGTAGTAAAACGGACAGGGTCGGGTCCCAGCATTTT.